One sample yielded the 23 T cell receptor beta chains listed below, sequenced in a study of T cell responses to AZD1222 COVID-19 vaccine. Sequencing was performed with immunoSEQ multiplex PCR; in TCRdb, only in-frame clones are kept and a portion is missing. Here the sample spans about 100,000 clones, 87% being singletons. The material was peripheral blood, obtained on day 0 of AZD1222 vaccination. The receptors were gathered from an adult in good health.

This chain links TRBV3-1 (or the pseudogene TRBV3-2) with TRBJ1-1, with TRBD1 identical over 7 bases. Germline CDR1 is LGHDT and CDR2 is YNNKEL (reference sequence). V shed 4 bases and J 1 base; nucleotides not matched to a gene: 6. The CDR3 extends over 15 amino acids. For the CDR3, the DNA is TGTGCCAGCAGCCGCTCCGGGACAGCGAACACTGAAGCTTTCTTT. This encodes CASSRSGTANTEAFF.

The rearrangement links TRBV5-1 to TRBJ1-3; 7 bases match TRBD1. There are 17 residues in the CDR3. Germline lookup yields CDR1 SGHRS and CDR2 YFSETQ. Trimming removed 2 bases from V and 4 bases from J; junction bases left unmatched: 12. CDR3: CASSLFGQATTGNTIYF. The DNA for the CDR3 is TGCGCCAGCAGCTTATTCGGACAGGCAACAACCGGAAACACCATATATTTT. Variable domain in full (rest from reference TRBV5-1 and TRBJ1-3): KAGVTQTPRYLIKTRGQQVTLSCSPISGHRSVSWYQQTPGQGLQFLFEYFSETQRNKGNFPGRFSGRQFSNSRSEMNVSTLELGDSALYLCASSLFGQATTGNTIYFGEGSWLTVV.

The gene calls are TRBV18 and TRBJ1-3, with D tentatively TRBD1 (6 bases). Trimming removed 5 bases from V and 2 bases from J, with 16 bases in between. Germline values: CDR1 KGHSH, CDR2 LQKENI. The CDR3 totals 16 residues. This CDR3 is CASSSEGVVTGNTIYF. The CDR3 nucleotides are TGTGCCAGCTCATCCGAGGGGGTAGTGACTGGAAACACCATATATTTT.

This clone was recorded a few times. This chain connects TRBV18 to TRBJ2-7; TRBD1 matches at 7 bases. The germline V gene has CDR1 KGHSH and CDR2 LQKENI. The CDR3 extends over 12 amino acids. Germline trimming cut 3 bases from V and 9 bases from J; bases unmatched to any gene: 5. The CDR3 loop reads CASSPTGAGQYF. In nucleotides, the CDR3 is TGTGCCAGCTCACCCACAGGGGCCGGGCAGTACTTC.

The CDR3 DNA is TGTGCCAGCAGGCCAGGGACAGCCAACACTGAAGCTTTCTTT. Translating it yields CASRPGTANTEAFF. The chain has TRBV6-5 and TRBJ1-1, with 7 positions matching TRBD1. The V gene's germline CDR1 is MNHEY and CDR2 SVGAGI. Unmatched junction bases numbered 6, after V lost 6 bases and J lost 2 bases. The CDR3 consists of 14 residues.

The chain carries TRBV7-2 and TRBJ2-1, with 9 positions matching TRBD2. There are 15 residues in the CDR3. Germline assignment: CDR1 SGHTA and CDR2 FQGNSA. After removal of 1 base from V and 8 bases from J, the junction contained 6 bases not matched to a gene. The DNA of the CDR3 is TGTGCCAGCAGCTTAGGGCGGGGGGGGAAAGATGAGCAGTTCTTC. Translation gives CASSLGRGGKDEQFF. Based on the CDR3 plus reference TRBV7-2 and TRBJ2-1, the full variable domain is GAGVSQSPSNKVTEKGKDVELRCDPISGHTALYWYRQSLGQGLEFLIYFQGNSAPDKSGLPSDRFSAERTGGSVSTLTIQRTQQEDSAVYLCASSLGRGGKDEQFFGPGTRLTVL.

The gene calls are TRBV6-5 and TRBJ2-7, with TRBD2 identical over 11 bases. CDR3 length equals 16 residues. CDR1 is MNHEY and CDR2 is SVGAGI in the germline V gene. The junction had 1 base not matched to a gene; V was cut back by 0 bases and J by 0 bases. CDR3 protein: CASSYSGTSGSYEQYF. The CDR3 coding sequence is TGTGCCAGCAGTTACTCCGGGACTAGCGGCTCCTACGAGCAGTACTTC.

This sequence joins TRBV6-1 and TRBJ1-1; a weak D match, TRBD1 (5 bases). Per the germline V gene, CDR1 is MNHNS and CDR2 is SASEGT. The CDR3 is 16 amino acids. V was clipped by 4 bases and J by 1 base, with 16 bases between them. The CDR3 coding sequence is TGTGCCAGCAGTGGCGGACAATTTGCCCGGAACACTGAAGCTTTCTTT. It specifies CASSGGQFARNTEAFF.

The chain carries TRBV10-3 and TRBJ2-2, with D possibly TRBD1 on 6 matching bases. From germline, CDR1 is ENHRY and CDR2 SYGVKD. V dropped 6 bases and J dropped 5 bases, with 7 bases sitting between them. The CDR3 runs to 12 residues. The CDR3 loop reads CAIRGTTGELFF. The CDR3 nucleotides are TGTGCCATCAGAGGGACAACCGGGGAGCTGTTTTTT.

CDR3 sequence: CASSLLPSSYNEQFF. For the CDR3, the DNA is TGTGCCAGCAGCTTACTTCCAAGCTCCTACAATGAGCAGTTCTTC. This rearrangement joins TRBV7-2 to TRBJ2-1; the D is unclear. The germline CDR1 and CDR2 sequences are SGHTA and FQGNSA. This CDR3 contains 15 residues. V lost 2 bases to trimming and J lost 0 bases, with 8 bases between them.

The chain carries TRBV5-1 and TRBJ1-2; TRBD1 matches 11 bases. The CDR3 extends over 14 amino acids. The J segment lost 5 bases and the V segment lost 7 bases, leaving 7 bases of the junction unmatched. Germline V gene sequence: CDR1 SGHRS, CDR2 YFSETQ. DNA for the CDR3: TGCGCCAGCTGCCGGGACAGGGGGGTATATGGCTACACCTTC. It translates to CASCRDRGVYGYTF.

This chain connects TRBV5-6 to TRBJ1-2; TRBD1 might be the D (6 bases). V was clipped by 0 bases and J by 1 base, with 7 bases between them. Germline values: CDR1 SGHDT, CDR2 YYEEEE. The CDR3 is 14 residues long. Here the CDR3 reads CASSLGTVNYGYTF. DNA for the CDR3: TGTGCCAGCAGCTTGGGGACAGTTAACTATGGCTACACCTTC.

The V and J genes are TRBV5-4 and TRBJ2-3; no firm D call. Germline-derived CDR1 and CDR2 are SGHNT and YYREEE (reference sequence). The CDR3 is 14 residues long. Trimming cost V 1 base and J 1 base, with 7 bases left between them. CDR3 in amino acids: CASSLWQGTDTQYF. In nucleotides, the CDR3 is TGTGCCAGCAGCTTGTGGCAGGGCACAGATACGCAGTATTTT. Full variable domain (outside the CDR3, taken from reference TRBV5-4 and TRBJ2-3): ETGVTQSPTHLIKTRGQQVTLRCSSQSGHNTVSWYQQALGQGPQFIFQYYREEENGRGNFPPRFSGLQFPNYSSELNVNALELDDSALYLCASSLWQGTDTQYFGPGTRLTVL.

Regarding this clone: Other DNA sequences in the same sample also yield this CDR3. The CDR3 region has the DNA TGTGCCTGGAGTCCAGGGGGGGGCTACACCTTC. Protein product: CAWSPGGGYTF. The V and J genes are TRBV30 and TRBJ1-2; 7 positions match TRBD1. CDR1 and CDR2 from the germline V gene are GTSNPN and SVGIG (reference sequence). Unmatched junction bases numbered 2, after V lost 2 bases and J lost 8 bases. The CDR3 runs 11 residues.

The V and J genes are TRBV3-1 (or the pseudogene TRBV3-2) and TRBJ1-6; D ambiguous. V lost 0 bases and J lost 7, with 4 bases in between. Germline V CDR1 and CDR2: LGHDT, YNNKEL (reference sequence). There are 13 residues in the CDR3. The DNA for the CDR3 is TGTGCCAGCAGCCAAGAGGGGAATTCACCCCTCCACTTT. It encodes CASSQEGNSPLHF.

This rearrangement joins TRBV27 to TRBJ2-7, with 9 bases matching TRBD2. CDR3 size: 14 residues. The germline gives CDR1 MNHEY, CDR2 SMNVEV (reference sequence). The trim removed 3 bases at V and 3 bases at J, leaving 3 bases unmatched. In DNA, the CDR3 is TGTGCCAGCAGTTTCTCTAGCGGGAACTACGAGCAGTACTTC. Protein sequence: CASSFSSGNYEQYF.

This sequence joins TRBV7-6 and TRBJ2-7, with D uncertain. Trimming left V 2 bases short and J 6 bases short, with 5 bases between. The CDR3 runs 11 residues. Germline V gives CDR1 SGHVS, CDR2 FNYEAQ. The CDR3 loop is CASSLISEQYF. Here the CDR3 DNA reads TGTGCCAGCAGCTTAATCAGCGAGCAGTACTTC.

The chain links TRBV9 to TRBJ1-3; D is uncertain. CDR3 length: 18 residues. From germline, CDR1 is SGDLS and CDR2 YYNGEE. V dropped 0 bases and J dropped 2 bases, with 18 bases sitting between them. CDR3 in DNA: TGTGCCAGCAGCGTAGGACCACCGGGGTCTAGGCCTGGAAACACCATATATTTT. Amino acid sequence: CASSVGPPGSRPGNTIYF.

This rearrangement joins TRBV2 to TRBJ2-1; unclear D gene. The V end lost 6 bases, the J end lost 5 bases, and 14 bases lay between the germline ends. CDR3 length: 14 residues. From germline, CDR1 is SNHLY and CDR2 FYNNEI. CDR3 protein: CASSLRETHNEQFF. The DNA of the CDR3 is TGTGCCAGCAGCCTTCGAGAGACGCACAATGAGCAGTTCTTC.

This sequence joins TRBV18 and TRBJ1-2; D ambiguous. Looked up from germline, CDR1 is KGHSH and CDR2 is LQKENI. The V end lost 0 bases, the J end lost 0 bases, and 5 bases lay between the germline ends. This CDR3 region has 14 residues. CDR3 bases: TGTGCCAGCTCACCACCGGGTTCTAACTATGGCTACACCTTC. This translates into CASSPPGSNYGYTF. Filled out from reference TRBV18 and TRBJ1-2, the complete variable domain reads NAGVMQNPRHLVRRRGQEARLRCSPMKGHSHVYWYRQLPEEGLKFMVYLQKENIIDESGMPKERFSAEFPKEGPSILRIQQVVRGDSAAYFCASSPPGSNYGYTFGSGTRLTVV.

This clone turned up a few times. The chain is built from TRBV2 and TRBJ1-2; D perhaps matches TRBD1 (6 bases). The CDR3 sequence is 14 residues long. V was trimmed by 4 bases and J by 3 bases, leaving 12 bases between them. Germline values: CDR1 SNHLY, CDR2 FYNNEI. The CDR3 loop is CASSGRGTYYGYTF. CDR3 in DNA: TGTGCCAGCAGTGGCAGGGGAACATACTATGGCTACACCTTC.

A word on this clone: Other DNA sequences within the sample encode an identical CDR3. The chain joins TRBV5-4 to TRBJ1-2; D gene uncertain. Germline-derived CDR1 and CDR2 are SGHNT and YYREEE (reference sequence). The ends were cut back, 0 bases at V and 2 bases at J, with 5 bases in the middle. The length of the CDR3 is 13 residues. The CDR3 is CASSLGGNYGYTF. Here the CDR3 DNA reads TGTGCCAGCAGCTTGGGCGGGAACTATGGCTACACCTTC.

In its sample, this clone was seen once. The V gene is TRBV19, the J gene TRBJ1-6; weak D call: TRBD1 (6 bases). V lost 0 bases and J 8 bases, leaving 11 bases between the germline ends. The CDR3 runs 15 residues. CDR1 LNHDA and CDR2 SQIVND come from the germline V gene (reference sequence). The CDR3 DNA reads TGTGCCAGTAGTATAGATCGCGAGGGGGATTCACCCCTCCACTTT. It is translated as CASSIDREGDSPLHF.